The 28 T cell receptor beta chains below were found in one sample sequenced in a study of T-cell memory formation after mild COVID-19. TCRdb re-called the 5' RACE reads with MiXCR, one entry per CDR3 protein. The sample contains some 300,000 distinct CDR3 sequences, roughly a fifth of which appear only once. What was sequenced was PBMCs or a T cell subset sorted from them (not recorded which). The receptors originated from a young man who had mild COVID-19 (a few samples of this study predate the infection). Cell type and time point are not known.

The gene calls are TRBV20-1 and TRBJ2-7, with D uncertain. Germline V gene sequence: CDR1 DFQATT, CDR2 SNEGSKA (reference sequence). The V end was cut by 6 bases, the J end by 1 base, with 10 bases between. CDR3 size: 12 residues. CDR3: CSAAADSYEQYV. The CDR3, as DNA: TGCAGTGCCGCGGCGGATTCCTACGAGCAGTACGTC.

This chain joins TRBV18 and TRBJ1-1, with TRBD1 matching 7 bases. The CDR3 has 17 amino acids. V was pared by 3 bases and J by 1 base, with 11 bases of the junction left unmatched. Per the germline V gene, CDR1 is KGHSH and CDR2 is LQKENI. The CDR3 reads CASSPLTGQEPNTEAFF. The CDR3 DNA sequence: TGTGCCAGCTCACCCCTCACCGGACAGGAACCGAACACTGAAGCTTTCTTT. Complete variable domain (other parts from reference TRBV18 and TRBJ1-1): NAGVMQNPRHLVRRRGQEARLRCSPMKGHSHVYWYRQLPEEGLKFMVYLQKENIIDESGMPKERFSAEFPKEGPSILRIQQVVRGDSAAYFCASSPLTGQEPNTEAFFGQGTRLTVV.

CDR3 nucleotide sequence: TGCGCCAGCAGCTTTCCCGACACTGAAGCTTTCTTT. It translates to CASSFPDTEAFF. The rearrangement uses TRBV5-1 and TRBJ1-1, with D uncertain. The CDR3 loop spans 12 amino acids. The V and J ends lost 2 bases and 3 bases respectively, with 5 bases between them. In germline, CDR1 is SGHRS, CDR2 YFSETQ.

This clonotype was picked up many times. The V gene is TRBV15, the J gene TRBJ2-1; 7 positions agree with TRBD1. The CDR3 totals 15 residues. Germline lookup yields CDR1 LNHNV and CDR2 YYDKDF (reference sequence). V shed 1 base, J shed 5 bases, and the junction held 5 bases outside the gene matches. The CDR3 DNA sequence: TGTGCCACCAGCAGAGGGGACAGTAACAACAATGAGCAGTTCTTC. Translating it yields CATSRGDSNNNEQFF.

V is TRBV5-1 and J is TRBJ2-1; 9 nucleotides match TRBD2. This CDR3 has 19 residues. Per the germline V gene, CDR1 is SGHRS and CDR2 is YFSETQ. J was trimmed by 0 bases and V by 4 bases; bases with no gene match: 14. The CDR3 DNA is TGCGCCAGCAGCGCCCATGGGGTAGCGGGGGTAAGCTCCTACAATGAGCAGTTCTTC. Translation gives CASSAHGVAGVSSYNEQFF.

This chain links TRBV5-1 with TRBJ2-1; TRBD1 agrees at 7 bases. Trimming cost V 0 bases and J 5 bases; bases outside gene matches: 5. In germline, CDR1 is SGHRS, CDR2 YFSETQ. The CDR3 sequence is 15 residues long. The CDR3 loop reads CASSLGIGGHNEQFF. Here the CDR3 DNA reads TGCGCCAGCAGCTTGGGGATAGGGGGCCACAATGAGCAGTTCTTC.

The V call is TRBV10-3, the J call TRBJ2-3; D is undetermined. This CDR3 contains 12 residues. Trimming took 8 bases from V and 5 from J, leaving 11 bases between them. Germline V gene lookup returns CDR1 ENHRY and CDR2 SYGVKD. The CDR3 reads CAIGWNEDTQYF. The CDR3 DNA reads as TGTGCCATCGGCTGGAACGAAGATACGCAGTATTTT.

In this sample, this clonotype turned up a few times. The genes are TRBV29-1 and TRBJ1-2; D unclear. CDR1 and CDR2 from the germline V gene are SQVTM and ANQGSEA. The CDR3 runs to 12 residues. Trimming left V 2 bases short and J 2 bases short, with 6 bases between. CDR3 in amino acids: CSVEWGNYGYTF. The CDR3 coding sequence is TGCAGCGTTGAATGGGGAAACTATGGCTACACCTTC.

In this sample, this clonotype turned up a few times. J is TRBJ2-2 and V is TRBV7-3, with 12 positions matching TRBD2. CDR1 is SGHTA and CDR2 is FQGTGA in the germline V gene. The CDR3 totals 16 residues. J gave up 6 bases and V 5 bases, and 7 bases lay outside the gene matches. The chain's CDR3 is CASSPGLAGWSGELFF. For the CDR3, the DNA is TGTGCCAGCAGCCCTGGACTAGCGGGGTGGTCCGGGGAGCTGTTTTTT.

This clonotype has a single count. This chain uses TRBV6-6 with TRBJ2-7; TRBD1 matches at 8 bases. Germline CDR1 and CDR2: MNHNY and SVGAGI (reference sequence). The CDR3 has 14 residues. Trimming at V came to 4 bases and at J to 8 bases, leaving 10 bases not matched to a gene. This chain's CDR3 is CASSSRTGSPQQYF. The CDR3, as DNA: TGTGCCAGCAGTTCGAGGACAGGGTCCCCGCAGCAGTACTTC.

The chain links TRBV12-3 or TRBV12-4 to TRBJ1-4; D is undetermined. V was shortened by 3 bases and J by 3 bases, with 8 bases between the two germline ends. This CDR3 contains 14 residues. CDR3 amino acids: CASSFRGSNEKLFF. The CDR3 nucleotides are TGTGCCAGCAGTTTCCGGGGATCTAATGAAAAACTGTTTTTT.

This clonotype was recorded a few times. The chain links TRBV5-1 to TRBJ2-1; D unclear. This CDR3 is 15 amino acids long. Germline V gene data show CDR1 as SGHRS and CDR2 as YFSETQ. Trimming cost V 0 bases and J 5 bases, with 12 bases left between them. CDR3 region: CASSLDPLGNNEQFF. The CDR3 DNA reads TGCGCCAGCAGCTTGGACCCACTCGGAAACAATGAGCAGTTCTTC.

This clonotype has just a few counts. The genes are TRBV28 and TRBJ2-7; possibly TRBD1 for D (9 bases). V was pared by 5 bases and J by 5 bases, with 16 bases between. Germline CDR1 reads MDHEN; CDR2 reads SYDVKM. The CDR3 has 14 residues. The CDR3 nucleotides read TGTGCCAGCAGTCCCGGGGGGGACAGGGACGAGCAGTACTTC. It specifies CASSPGGDRDEQYF. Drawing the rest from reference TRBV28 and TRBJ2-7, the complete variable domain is DVKVTQSSRYLVKRTGEKVFLECVQDMDHENMFWYRQDPGLGLRLIYFSYDVKMKEKGDIPEGYSVSREKKERFSLILESASTNQTSMYLCASSPGGDRDEQYFGPGTRLTVT.

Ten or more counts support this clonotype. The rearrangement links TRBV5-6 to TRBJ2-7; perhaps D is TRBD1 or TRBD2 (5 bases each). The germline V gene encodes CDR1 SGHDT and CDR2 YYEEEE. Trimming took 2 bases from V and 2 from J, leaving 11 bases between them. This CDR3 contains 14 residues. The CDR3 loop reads CASSFRDATYEQYV. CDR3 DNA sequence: TGTGCCAGCAGCTTCCGGGACGCCACCTACGAGCAGTACGTC.

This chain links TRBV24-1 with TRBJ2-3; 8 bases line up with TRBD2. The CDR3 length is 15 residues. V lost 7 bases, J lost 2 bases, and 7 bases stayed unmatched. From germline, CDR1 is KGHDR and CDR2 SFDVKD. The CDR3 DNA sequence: TGTGCCACCAGCGGGACTAGAGGATCCACAGATACGCAGTATTTT. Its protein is CATSGTRGSTDTQYF.

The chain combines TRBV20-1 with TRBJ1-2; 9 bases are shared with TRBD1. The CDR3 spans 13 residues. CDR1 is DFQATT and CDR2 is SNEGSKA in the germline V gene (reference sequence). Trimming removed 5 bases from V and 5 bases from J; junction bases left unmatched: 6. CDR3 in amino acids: CSALRDRVYGYTF. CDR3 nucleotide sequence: TGCAGTGCTCTGCGGGACAGGGTATATGGCTACACCTTC.

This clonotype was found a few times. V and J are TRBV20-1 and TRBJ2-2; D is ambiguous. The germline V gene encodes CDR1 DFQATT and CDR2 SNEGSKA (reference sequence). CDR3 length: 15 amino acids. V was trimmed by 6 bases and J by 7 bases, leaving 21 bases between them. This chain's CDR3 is CSANKASRRGGELFF. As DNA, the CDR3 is TGCAGTGCCAACAAGGCTAGTAGAAGAGGCGGGGAGCTGTTTTTT.

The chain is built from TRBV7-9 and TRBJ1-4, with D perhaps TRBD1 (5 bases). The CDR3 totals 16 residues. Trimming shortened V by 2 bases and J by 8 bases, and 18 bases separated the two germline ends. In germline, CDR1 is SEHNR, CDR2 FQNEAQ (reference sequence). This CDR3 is CASSLMARRGDEKLFF. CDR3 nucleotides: TGTGCCAGCAGCTTAATGGCTCGGCGGGGGGACGAAAAACTGTTTTTT.

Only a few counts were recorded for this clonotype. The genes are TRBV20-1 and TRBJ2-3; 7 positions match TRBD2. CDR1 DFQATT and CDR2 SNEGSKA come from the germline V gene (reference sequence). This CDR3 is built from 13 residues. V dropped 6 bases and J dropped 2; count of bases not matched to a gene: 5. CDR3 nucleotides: TGCAGTGCCCAAGCGGGGACCACAGATACGCAGTATTTT. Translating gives CSAQAGTTDTQYF.

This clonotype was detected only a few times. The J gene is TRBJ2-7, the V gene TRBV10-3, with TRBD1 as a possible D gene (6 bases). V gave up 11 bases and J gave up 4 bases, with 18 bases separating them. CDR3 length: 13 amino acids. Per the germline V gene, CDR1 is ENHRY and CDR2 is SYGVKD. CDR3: CAAKGVEGYEQYF. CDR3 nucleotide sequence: TGTGCCGCCAAGGGGGTTGAAGGGTACGAGCAGTACTTC.

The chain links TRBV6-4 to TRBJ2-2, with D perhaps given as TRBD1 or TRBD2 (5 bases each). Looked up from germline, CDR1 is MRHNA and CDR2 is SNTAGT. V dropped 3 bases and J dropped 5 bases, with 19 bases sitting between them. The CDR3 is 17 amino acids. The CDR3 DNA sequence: TGTGCCAGCAGTGAGAGCCGACGGGACCTTGTTACCGGGGAGCTGTTTTTT. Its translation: CASSESRRDLVTGELFF.

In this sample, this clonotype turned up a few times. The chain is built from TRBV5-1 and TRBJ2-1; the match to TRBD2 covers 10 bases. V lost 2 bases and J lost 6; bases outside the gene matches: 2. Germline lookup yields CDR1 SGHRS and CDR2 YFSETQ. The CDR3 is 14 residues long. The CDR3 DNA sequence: TGCGCCAGCAGCTTTCCTAGCGGGGGCAATGAGCAGTTCTTC. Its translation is CASSFPSGGNEQFF. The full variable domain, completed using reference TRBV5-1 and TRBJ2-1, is KAGVTQTPRYLIKTRGQQVTLSCSPISGHRSVSWYQQTPGQGLQFLFEYFSETQRNKGNFPGRFSGRQFSNSRSEMNVSTLELGDSALYLCASSFPSGGNEQFFGPGTRLTVL.

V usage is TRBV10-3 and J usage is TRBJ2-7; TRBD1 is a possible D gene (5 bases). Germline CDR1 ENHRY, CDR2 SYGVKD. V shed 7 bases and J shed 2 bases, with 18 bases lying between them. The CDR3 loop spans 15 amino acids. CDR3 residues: CAITAGLNRTYEQYF. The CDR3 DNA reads TGTGCCATCACCGCCGGGTTGAACAGGACCTACGAGCAGTACTTC.

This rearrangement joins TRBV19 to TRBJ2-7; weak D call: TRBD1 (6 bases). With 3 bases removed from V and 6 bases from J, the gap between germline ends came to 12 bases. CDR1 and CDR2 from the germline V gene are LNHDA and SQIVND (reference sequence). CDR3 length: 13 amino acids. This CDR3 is CASSIGTGREQYV. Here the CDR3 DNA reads TGTGCCAGTAGTATCGGAACAGGGCGCGAGCAGTACGTC.

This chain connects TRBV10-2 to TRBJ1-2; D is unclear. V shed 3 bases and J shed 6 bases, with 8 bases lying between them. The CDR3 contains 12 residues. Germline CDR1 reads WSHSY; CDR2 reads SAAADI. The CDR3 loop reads CASSETRDGYTF. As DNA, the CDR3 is TGCGCCAGCAGTGAAACTAGGGATGGCTACACCTTC.

CDR3 protein: CASRADRAFADTQYF. The CDR3 nucleotides are TGTGCCAGCAGGGCCGACAGGGCCTTCGCAGATACGCAGTATTTT. This chain joins TRBV27 and TRBJ2-3; the match to TRBD1 covers 7 bases. The V gene end was trimmed by 6 bases and the J gene end by 4 bases; junction bases not matched to a gene: 10. CDR1 and CDR2 from the germline V gene are MNHEY and SMNVEV (reference sequence). This CDR3 comprises 15 residues.

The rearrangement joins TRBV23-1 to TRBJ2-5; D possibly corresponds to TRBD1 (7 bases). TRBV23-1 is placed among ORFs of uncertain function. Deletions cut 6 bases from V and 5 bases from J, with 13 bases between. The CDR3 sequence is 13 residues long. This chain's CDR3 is CASRDREEETQYF. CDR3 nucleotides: TGCGCCAGCAGAGACAGGGAGGAGGAGACCCAGTACTTC.

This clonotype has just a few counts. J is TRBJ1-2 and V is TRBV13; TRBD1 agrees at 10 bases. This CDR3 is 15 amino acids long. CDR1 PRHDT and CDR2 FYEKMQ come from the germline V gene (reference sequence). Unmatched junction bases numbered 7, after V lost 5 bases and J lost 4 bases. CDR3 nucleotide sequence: TGTGCCAGCAGCCGACAGGGGGCCCTCGGCTATGGCTACACCTTC. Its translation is CASSRQGALGYGYTF.